The rows below give T cell receptor beta chains drawn from one sample of a study of cytomegalovirus exposure and HLA in healthy donors. TCRdb keeps only in-frame clones here, not all; method: immunoSEQ multiplex PCR. The data show roughly 130,000 clones, around nine tenths seen once. The sequencing sample was made of PBMCs. These receptor sequences come from a man aged 30-40 years in good health and CMV-seronegative. Each CDR3 is given with its conserved first and last residue. D genes are given only for firm matches. Not all rows give a size; the values are once, few, many and, for expanded clones, a class.

abundance	j_gene	d_gene	v_gene	CDR3nt	CDR3aa
.	TRBJ1-3	.	TRBV7-6	TGTGCCAGCAGCTTCCCCCCTAACTCTGGAAACACCATATATTTT	CASSFPPNSGNTIYF
.	TRBJ2-2	.	TRBV5-1	TGCGCCAGCAGCTTGTTGGGACAGAACACCGGGGAGCTGTTTTTT	CASSLLGQNTGELFF
.	TRBJ2-2	.	TRBV19	TGTGCCAGTAGTCCCTTAGGGAGCGGCCACACCGGGGAGCTGTTTTTT	CASSPLGSGHTGELFF
once	TRBJ1-3	.	TRBV7-9	TGTGCCAGCAGCTTAGCGGGACAATCTGGAAACACCATATATTTT	CASSLAGQSGNTIYF
.	TRBJ1-1	TRBD1	TRBV23-1	TGCGCCAGCAGTCAATCTAGGGCGTTGGCAGGGGGCTCGATTGAAGCTTTCTTT	CASSQSRALAGGSIEAFF
.	TRBJ2-1	TRBD2	TRBV6-1	TGTGCCGGAGGGACTAGCGGGAGATCCTATGAGCAGTTCTTC	CAGGTSGRSYEQFF
.	TRBJ2-7	TRBD1	TRBV12-5	TGTGCTAGTGCGGGACAGGGAATCAACGAGCAGTACTTC	CASAGQGINEQYF
.	TRBJ2-7	.	TRBV2	TGTGCCAGCAAAGAGGCTCCATTTGCGTACGAGCAGTACTTC	CASKEAPFAYEQYF
.	TRBJ1-4	TRBD1	TRBV7-9	TGTGCCAGCAGCTTAGCGACAGGGGGTGGCGAAAAACTGTTTTTT	CASSLATGGGEKLFF
once	TRBJ1-6	TRBD1	TRBV14	TGTGCCAGCAGCCCGGGACAGAAGAATTCACCCCTCCACTTT	CASSPGQKNSPLHF
.	TRBJ2-2	TRBD2	TRBV7-2	TGTGCCAGCAGCCTAGCGGGGGGGAACACCGGGGAGCTGTTTTTT	CASSLAGGNTGELFF
.	TRBJ2-5	.	TRBV5-1	TGCGCCAGCAGCCCTGGGGGGTATGGGACCCAGTACTTC	CASSPGGYGTQYF
.	TRBJ1-2	.	TRBV5-4	TGTGCCAGCACCACTGGGGGCAGCAACTATGGCTACACCTTC	CASTTGGSNYGYTF
.	TRBJ2-1	TRBD2	TRBV5-1	TGCGCCAGCAGCTTGGGACTAGCGCTCCCCTACAATGAGCAGTTCTTC	CASSLGLALPYNEQFF
.	TRBJ2-1	TRBD2	TRBV7-9	TGTGCCAGCAGCTTCCGACTAGCGGCATCCTACAATGAGCAGTTCTTC	CASSFRLAASYNEQFF
.	TRBJ2-3	.	TRBV7-9	TGTGCCAGCAGCTTAGTAGTACAGGGCGTCCTCCCTAGCACAGATACGCAGTATTTT	CASSLVVQGVLPSTDTQYF
.	TRBJ1-1	.	TRBV7-2	TGTGCCAGCGGTACCACAACGGGGGTGGGGACTGAAGCTTTCTTT	CASGTTTGVGTEAFF
.	TRBJ2-3	.	TRBV7-2	TGTGCCACAAAATTAGCGTCACTGGTTTCAGATACGCAGTATTTT	CATKLASLVSDTQYF
.	TRBJ2-2	.	TRBV5-4	TGTGCCAGCAGCAGAACTGACACCGGGGAGCTGTTTTTT	CASSRTDTGELFF
.	TRBJ2-7	.	TRBV10-3	TGTGCCACCTCCGTTTTGTCAGACTCCTACGAGCAGTACTTC	CATSVLSDSYEQYF
.	TRBJ1-3	TRBD1	TRBV19	TGTGCCAGTAGTATGTACAGGGGATATGGAAACACCATATATTTT	CASSMYRGYGNTIYF
.	TRBJ2-7	.	TRBV29-1	TGCAGCGTTACCCTAATCTCCTCCTACGAGCAGTACTTC	CSVTLISSYEQYF
.	TRBJ1-4	.	TRBV29-1	TGCAGCGTTGAGGCAGCGAGGGATGAAAAACTGTTTTTT	CSVEAARDEKLFF
.	TRBJ2-7	.	TRBV6-1	TGTGCCAGCAGTGAGGGTACTAGCAATATGTACGAGCAGTACTTC	CASSEGTSNMYEQYF
.	TRBJ1-2	.	TRBV7-2	TGTGCCAGCAGCTTAGCGCCACGGGGGGCGGGCTACTATGGCTACACCTTC	CASSLAPRGAGYYGYTF
.	TRBJ1-1	TRBD1	TRBV5-6	TGTGCCAGCAGCGGGACAGGGAATGCTGAAGCTTTCTTT	CASSGTGNAEAFF
.	TRBJ2-7	.	TRBV5-8	TGTGCCAGCAGCTACCTGGACGGAGCGGCAGCGTTC	CASSYLDGAAAF
.	TRBJ1-2	.	TRBV4-1	TGCGCCAGCAGCCAAGGGACCTCACGGGGGAATGGCTACACCTTC	CASSQGTSRGNGYTF
few	TRBJ1-2	.	TRBV4-1	TGCGCCAGCAGCCAAGACCTCGGCTACACCTTC	CASSQDLGYTF
.	TRBJ1-2	.	TRBV10-3	TGTGCCACCTCGGCCGGCGGCGCTAACTATGGCTACACCTTC	CATSAGGANYGYTF
.	TRBJ2-4	TRBD2	TRBV7-9	TGTGCCAGCAGCTCTCCCGGGGAAGCGGGACGATACAAAAACATTCAGTACTTC	CASSSPGEAGRYKNIQYF
few	TRBJ2-7	TRBD2	TRBV2	TGTGCCAGCCATCACAGCGGGGCCTACGAGCAGTACTTC	CASHHSGAYEQYF
.	TRBJ2-5	.	TRBV5-1	TGCGCCAGCAGCATAGGGGACTCGCTAGAGACCCAGTACTTC	CASSIGDSLETQYF
.	TRBJ2-1	.	TRBV7-9	TGTGCCAGCAGCCCTCGGGGGGCTTCCTACAATGAGCAGTTCTTC	CASSPRGASYNEQFF
.	TRBJ1-2	TRBD1	TRBV6-1	TGTGCCAGCAGGGCCGGGACAGGGGGTTGGAATGGCTACACCTTC	CASRAGTGGWNGYTF
once	TRBJ1-1	TRBD1	TRBV19	TGTGCCAGTAGTTCCCAGGGGGCAGTGACTGAAGCTTTCTTT	CASSSQGAVTEAFF
.	TRBJ2-3	.	TRBV11-2	TGTGCCAGCAGCTCTAGTGGAGCAGATACGCAGTATTTT	CASSSSGADTQYF
few	TRBJ2-1	.	TRBV7-6	TGTGCCAGCAGCTTTCCCGGCAATGAGCAGTTCTTC	CASSFPGNEQFF
.	TRBJ2-2	TRBD2	TRBV5-1	TGCGCCAGCAGCTTGGCCCCTAGCGGATCGAACACCGGGGAGCTGTTTTTT	CASSLAPSGSNTGELFF
.	TRBJ2-2	.	TRBV9	TGTGCCAGCAGCGCGGGTTGGGCCGGGGAGCTGTTTTTT	CASSAGWAGELFF
.	TRBJ2-3	.	TRBV27	TGTGCCAGCACAGGTTCTTTCACAGATACGCAGTATTTT	CASTGSFTDTQYF
.	TRBJ1-2	TRBD1	TRBV7-6	TGTGCCAGCAGCCCTGCGGGACAGTATAACTATGGCTACACCTTC	CASSPAGQYNYGYTF
.	TRBJ2-1	.	TRBV6-6	TGTGCCAGCAGTCCCCGGGAGAGGGGTAATGAGCAGTTCTTC	CASSPRERGNEQFF
.	TRBJ2-7	.	TRBV5-1	TGCGCCAGCAGCCTGGGTCCCGGGGACGAGCAGTACTTC	CASSLGPGDEQYF